These 25 T cell receptor beta chains share one sample of origin, sequenced in a study of T cell responses to AZD1222 COVID-19 vaccine. Profiling relied on immunoSEQ multiplex PCR, and the TCRdb table lists in-frame clones only, not all of them. The table has 150,000 or so clones, approximately 90% seen once. The sample was peripheral blood, taken on day 0 of AZD1222 vaccination. Every receptor here comes from an adult in good health.

This clone was seen a single time. This chain uses TRBV7-9 with TRBJ1-5; 7 positions match TRBD1. The CDR3 spans 16 residues. V trimming: 4 bases; J trimming: 2 bases; junction bases outside the gene matches: 8. CDR1 and CDR2 from the germline V gene are SEHNR and FQNEAQ (reference sequence). The CDR3 DNA reads as TGTGCCAGCAGCTCGACCAACAGGGGTCGCAATCAGCCCCAGCATTTT. Residues: CASSSTNRGRNQPQHF. Based on the CDR3 plus reference TRBV7-9 and TRBJ1-5, the full variable domain is DTGVSQNPRHKITKRGQNVTFRCDPISEHNRLYWYRQTLGQGPEFLTYFQNEAQLEKSRLLSDRFSAERPKGSFSTLEIQRTEQGDSAMYLCASSSTNRGRNQPQHFGDGTRLSIL.

V usage is TRBV6-6 and J usage is TRBJ2-3; the D gene is possibly TRBD1 (5 bases). Trimming took 4 bases from V and 1 from J, leaving 12 bases between them. The CDR3 loop spans 15 amino acids. Per germline, CDR1 MNHNY and CDR2 SVGAGI (reference sequence). The CDR3 bases are TGTGCCAGCAGTTCTACAAAGACAGGCACAGATACGCAGTATTTT. This translates into CASSSTKTGTDTQYF.

This sequence joins TRBV6-5 and TRBJ1-2, with 8 bases lining up with TRBD1. The germline gives CDR1 MNHEY, CDR2 SVGAGI. The CDR3 sequence is 16 residues long. V dropped 4 bases and J dropped 1; count of bases not matched to a gene: 8. The CDR3 bases are TGTGCCAGCAGTTCCCCCCACAGGGGGGGTAACTATGGCTACACCTTC. This gives the protein CASSSPHRGGNYGYTF.

The J gene is TRBJ2-1, the V gene TRBV19; 13 bases fit TRBD2. This CDR3 contains 15 residues. Germline V gives CDR1 LNHDA, CDR2 SQIVND (reference sequence). V was pared by 6 bases and J by 7 bases, with 6 bases of the junction left unmatched. CDR3 sequence reads: CASRTGTSGMNEQFF. The CDR3 region has the DNA TGTGCCAGTAGGACGGGGACTAGCGGGATGAATGAGCAGTTCTTC.

The chain joins TRBV20-1 to TRBJ2-5; D is ambiguous. The V end lost 8 bases, the J end lost 1 base, and 5 bases lay between the germline ends. Germline CDR1 DFQATT, CDR2 SNEGSKA (reference sequence). This CDR3 is 10 amino acids long. The CDR3 spells CSRGQETQYF. CDR3 bases: TGCAGTCGAGGCCAAGAGACCCAGTACTTC.

J is TRBJ2-7 and V is TRBV27; 8 bases map to TRBD1. The CDR3 runs to 15 residues. Germline CDR1 and CDR2: MNHEY and SMNVEV (reference sequence). Trimming removed 5 bases from V and 0 bases from J; junction bases left unmatched: 6. The CDR3 is CASSPRDRPSYEQYF. CDR3 sequence (DNA): TGTGCCAGCAGTCCTCGGGACAGGCCCTCCTACGAGCAGTACTTC.

V is TRBV7-9 and J is TRBJ2-1; tentative D call: TRBD2 (7 bases). The CDR3 is 15 amino acids. Germline CDR1 SEHNR, CDR2 FQNEAQ (reference sequence). Between the trimmed V and J ends, which lost 1 base and 7 bases, there was a span of 14 bases. CDR3 sequence: CASSLGWEGGNEQFF. The CDR3 nucleotides are TGTGCCAGCAGCTTAGGTTGGGAGGGGGGAAATGAGCAGTTCTTC.

The rearrangement joins TRBV3-1 (or the pseudogene TRBV3-2) to TRBJ1-6; D is unclear. Per the germline V gene, CDR1 is LGHDT and CDR2 is YNNKEL (reference sequence). Trimming stripped 0 bases from V and 7 bases from J, with 4 bases between. The CDR3 totals 13 residues. CDR3 bases: TGTGCCAGCAGCCAAGACCCGAATTCACCCCTCCACTTT. Encoded protein: CASSQDPNSPLHF.

The chain couples TRBV6-4 to TRBJ2-2, with 10 bases lining up with TRBD1. Germline V lookup: CDR1 MRHNA, CDR2 SNTAGT. The CDR3 length is 14 residues. V was clipped by 2 bases and J by 6 bases; unmatched bases: 0. CDR3 residues: CASSDGQGAGELFF. The CDR3 bases are TGTGCCAGCAGTGACGGACAGGGGGCCGGGGAGCTGTTTTTT.

This chain uses TRBV24-1 with TRBJ2-3, with a weak D call TRBD1 (5 bases). This CDR3 contains 17 residues. Trimming took off 8 bases at V and 5 bases at J, with 25 bases between the two ends. Germline values: CDR1 KGHDR, CDR2 SFDVKD. For the CDR3, the DNA is TGTGCCACCACTAGATTTCACCCAGGGTCTGGGAAAGATACGCAGTATTTT. This encodes CATTRFHPGSGKDTQYF.

This clone was seen a single time. The sample contains more than one DNA sequence encoding this CDR3. The chain uses TRBV28 and TRBJ2-7; the D gene is possibly TRBD2 (5 bases). The ends were cut back, 1 base at V and 2 bases at J, with 6 bases in the middle. CDR3 size: 13 residues. Germline CDR1 MDHEN, CDR2 SYDVKM. The CDR3 region has the DNA TGTGCCAGCAGTTTATCGGGAACCTACGAGCAGTACTTC. It encodes CASSLSGTYEQYF.

The chain has TRBV14 and TRBJ2-1; no definite D call. The CDR3 covers 11 residues. Trimming shortened V by 3 bases and J by 9 bases, and 6 bases separated the two germline ends. Germline loops: CDR1 SGHDN, CDR2 FVKESK. The CDR3 coding sequence is TGTGCCAGCAGCCATGCCTTTGAGCAGTTCTTC. Its protein is CASSHAFEQFF.

This chain connects TRBV27 to TRBJ2-2; a weak D match, TRBD2 (6 bases). Per the germline V gene, CDR1 is MNHEY and CDR2 is SMNVEV (reference sequence). The CDR3 has 13 residues. V shed 2 bases and J shed 7 bases, with 8 bases lying between them. The CDR3 here is CASSLGGVGELFF. CDR3 nucleotide sequence: TGTGCCAGCAGTTTAGGAGGGGTCGGGGAGCTGTTTTTT.

This clone was seen a single time. CDR3 residues: CASSLRGQGGEKLFF. DNA for the CDR3: TGTGCCAGCAGTTTAAGGGGCCAGGGGGGTGAAAAACTGTTTTTT. This sequence joins TRBV27 and TRBJ1-4, with TRBD1 identical over 7 bases. Germline CDR1 and CDR2: MNHEY and SMNVEV (reference sequence). Losses at the gene ends were 2 bases for V and 7 bases for J; bases not matched to a gene: 7. This CDR3 has 15 residues.

V gene TRBV6-5 combines with J gene TRBJ2-7; D may be TRBD2 (6 bases). V lost 6 bases, J lost 2 bases, and 17 bases lay in between. The CDR3 is 15 residues long. In germline, CDR1 is MNHEY, CDR2 SVGAGI. This CDR3 reads CASRPRVAETYEQYF. In DNA, the CDR3 is TGTGCCAGCAGGCCTCGGGTAGCGGAGACCTACGAGCAGTACTTC.

The chain joins TRBV3-1 (or the pseudogene TRBV3-2) to TRBJ2-3, with TRBD2 matching over 7 bases. The CDR3 loop spans 16 amino acids. Germline assignment: CDR1 LGHDT and CDR2 YNNKEL (reference sequence). The trim removed 4 bases at V and 3 bases at J, leaving 10 bases unmatched. The CDR3, as DNA: TGTGCCAGCAGCCCCCAGAGCGGGATCGGGACAGATACGCAGTATTTT. Protein: CASSPQSGIGTDTQYF.

The chain carries TRBV28 and TRBJ1-1, with no clear D. Germline V gives CDR1 MDHEN, CDR2 SYDVKM. CDR3 length equals 14 residues. Trimming removed 1 base from V and 1 base from J, with 7 bases in between. CDR3 DNA sequence: TGTGCCAGCAGTTTATTGACGTCGAACACTGAAGCTTTCTTT. Protein sequence: CASSLLTSNTEAFF.

The chain employs TRBV5-1 and TRBJ2-3; D is unresolved. Trimming stripped 5 bases from V and 1 base from J, with 8 bases between. In germline, CDR1 is SGHRS, CDR2 YFSETQ. The CDR3 spans 13 residues. The CDR3 DNA reads TGCGCCAGCAGACCAGACCGCACAGATACGCAGTATTTT. Translation: CASRPDRTDTQYF. The complete variable domain, with remaining parts taken from reference TRBV5-1 and TRBJ2-3, reads KAGVTQTPRYLIKTRGQQVTLSCSPISGHRSVSWYQQTPGQGLQFLFEYFSETQRNKGNFPGRFSGRQFSNSRSEMNVSTLELGDSALYLCASRPDRTDTQYFGPGTRLTVL.

This CDR3 is CSAHQVNGYTF. Here the CDR3 DNA reads TGCAGCGCGCATCAGGTGAATGGCTACACCTTC. The chain employs TRBV29-1 and TRBJ1-2; D is ambiguous. V was shortened by 7 bases and J by 6 bases, with 12 bases between the two germline ends. The CDR3 has 11 amino acids. Germline V gives CDR1 SQVTM, CDR2 ANQGSEA.

The V gene is TRBV4-3, the J gene TRBJ2-3; D could derive from TRBD1 or TRBD2 (5 bases each). The V gene lost 4 bases and the J gene lost 6 bases, with 17 bases spanning the gap. Looked up from germline, CDR1 is LGHNA and CDR2 is YSLEER. This CDR3 spans 15 amino acids. CDR3 sequence reads: CASSRGYGASDTQYF. The CDR3 DNA reads as TGCGCCAGCAGCCGTGGTTACGGGGCATCCGATACGCAGTATTTT.

V usage is TRBV29-1 and J usage is TRBJ2-1; possible D gene TRBD2, 6 bases. Germline CDR1 SQVTM, CDR2 ANQGSEA. The CDR3 totals 13 residues. The V end lost 6 bases, the J end lost 3 bases, and 12 bases lay between the germline ends. The CDR3: CSVAGSYYNEQFF. CDR3 sequence (DNA): TGCAGCGTAGCCGGGAGTTACTACAATGAGCAGTTCTTC.

The V and J genes are TRBV28 and TRBJ1-5; TRBD1 is a possible D gene (6 bases). The CDR3 loop spans 14 amino acids. Germline loops: CDR1 MDHEN, CDR2 SYDVKM. V dropped 5 bases and J dropped 6 bases, with 14 bases sitting between them. The CDR3 reads CASSRQEVVQPQHF. The CDR3 region has the DNA TGTGCCAGCAGTCGACAGGAGGTGGTTCAGCCCCAGCATTTT.

This clone was counted between two and nine times. The chain couples TRBV9 to TRBJ2-2; D is unclear. CDR1 and CDR2 from the germline V gene are SGDLS and YYNGEE. Trimming stripped 0 bases from V and 3 bases from J, with 6 bases between. This CDR3 is built from 14 residues. The CDR3 DNA sequence: TGTGCCAGCAGCGTAGTTCCCGACACCGGGGAGCTGTTTTTT. Protein: CASSVVPDTGELFF.

The CDR3 sequence: CATSRYSTGAYGYTF. In DNA, the CDR3 is TGTGCCACCAGCAGATACAGTACGGGGGCCTATGGCTACACCTTC. The chain has TRBV15 and TRBJ1-2, with D possibly TRBD1 on 6 matching bases. The CDR3 length is 15 residues. The germline V and J ends were trimmed by 2 bases and 4 bases, with 14 bases remaining between them. CDR1 is LNHNV and CDR2 is YYDKDF in the germline V gene (reference sequence).

This clone was seen only once. The rearrangement links TRBV7-3 to TRBJ1-1; TRBD1 is a possible D gene (6 bases). The CDR3 has 13 amino acids. Germline V gene data show CDR1 as SGHTA and CDR2 as FQGTGA. V was shortened by 4 bases and J by 4 bases, with 10 bases between the two germline ends. As DNA, the CDR3 is TGTGCCAGCAGCTCAGGGGAGGGCACTGAAGCTTTCTTT. Its translation: CASSSGEGTEAFF. Together with reference TRBV7-3 and TRBJ1-1, the CDR3 gives the full variable domain: GAGVSQTPSNKVTEKGKYVELRCDPISGHTALYWYRQSLGQGPEFLIYFQGTGAADDSGLPNDRFFAVRPEGSVSTLKIQRTERGDSAVYLCASSSGEGTEAFFGQGTRLTVV.